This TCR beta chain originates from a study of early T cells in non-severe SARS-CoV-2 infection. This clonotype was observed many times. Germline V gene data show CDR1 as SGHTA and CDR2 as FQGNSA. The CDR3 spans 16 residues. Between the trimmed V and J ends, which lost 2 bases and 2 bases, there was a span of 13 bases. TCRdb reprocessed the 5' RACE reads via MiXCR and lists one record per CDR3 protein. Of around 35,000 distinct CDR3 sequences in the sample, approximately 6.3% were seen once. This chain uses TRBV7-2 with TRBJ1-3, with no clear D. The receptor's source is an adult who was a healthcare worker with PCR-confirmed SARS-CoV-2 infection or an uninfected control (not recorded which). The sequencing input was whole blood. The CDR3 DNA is TGTGCCAGCAGCTTACTCGCTCTGGGAGCTGGAAACACCATATATTTT. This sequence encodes CASSLLALGAGNTIYF.